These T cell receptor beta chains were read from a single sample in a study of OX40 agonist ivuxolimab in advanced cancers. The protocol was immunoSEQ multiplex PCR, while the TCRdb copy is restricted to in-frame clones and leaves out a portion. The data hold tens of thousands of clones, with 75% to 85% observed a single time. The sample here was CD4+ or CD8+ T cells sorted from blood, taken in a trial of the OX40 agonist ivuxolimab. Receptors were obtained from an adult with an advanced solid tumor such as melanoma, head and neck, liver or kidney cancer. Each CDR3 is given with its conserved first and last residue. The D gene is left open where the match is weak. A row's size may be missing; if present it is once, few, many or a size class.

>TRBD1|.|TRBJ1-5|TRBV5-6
CASSLGQGLNQPQHF
TGTGCCAGCAGCCTTGGACAGGGATTGAATCAGCCCCAGCATTTT
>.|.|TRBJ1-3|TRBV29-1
CSVDEGSGNTIYF
TGCAGCGTTGACGAGGGATCTGGAAACACCATATATTTT
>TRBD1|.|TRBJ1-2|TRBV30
CAWESQGAKGNYGYTF
TGTGCCTGGGAATCACAGGGGGCCAAGGGTAACTATGGCTACACCTTC
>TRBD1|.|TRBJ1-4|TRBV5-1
CASSLGQGTTNEKLFF
TGCGCCAGCAGCCTCGGACAGGGGACAACTAATGAAAAACTGTTTTTT
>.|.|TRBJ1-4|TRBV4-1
CASSQSDRGLNEKLFF
TGCGCCAGCAGCCAATCTGACAGAGGGTTAAATGAAAAACTGTTTTTT
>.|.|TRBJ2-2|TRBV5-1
CASSPRTAANTGELFF
TGCGCCAGCAGCCCACGGACAGCCGCGAACACCGGGGAGCTGTTTTTT
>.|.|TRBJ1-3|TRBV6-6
CASSSPGGSGNTIYF
TGTGCCAGCAGTTCCCCGGGCGGCTCTGGAAACACCATATATTTT
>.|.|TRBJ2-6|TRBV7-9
CASSIQGFGANVLTF
TGTGCCAGCAGCATACAGGGTTTCGGGGCCAACGTCCTGACTTTC
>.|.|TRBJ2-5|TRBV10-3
CAVSGGETQYF
TGTGCCGTCTCAGGGGGGGAGACCCAGTACTTC
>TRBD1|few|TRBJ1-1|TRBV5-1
CASSSDRGQTEAFF
TGCGCCAGCAGTTCCGACAGGGGACAAACTGAAGCTTTCTTT
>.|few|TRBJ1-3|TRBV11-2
CASSLEGRSGNTIYF
TGTGCCAGCAGCTTAGAAGGGAGGTCTGGAAACACCATATATTTT
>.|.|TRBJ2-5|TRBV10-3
CAIRGREVETQYF
TGTGCCATCAGGGGGCGCGAGGTAGAGACCCAGTACTTC
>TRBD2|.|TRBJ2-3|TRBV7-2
CASSLGGGTSGTSTDTQYF
TGTGCCAGCAGCTTGGGGGGTGGGACTAGCGGGACTAGCACAGATACGCAGTATTTT
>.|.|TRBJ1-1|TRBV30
CAWSRTTEAFF
TGTGCCTGGAGTAGGACCACTGAAGCTTTCTTT